The 12 T cell receptor beta chains below all came from one sample that was sequenced in a study of cytomegalovirus exposure and HLA in healthy donors. The study ran its PCR with 60 Vbeta and 13 Jbeta primers. TCRdb's copy holds only in-frame clones and misses some; the assay was immunoSEQ multiplex PCR. This sample carries roughly 93,000 clones, roughly four fifths of them seen once, and the ten largest clones take about 0.5%. The sample comprised PBMCs. Receptors were obtained from a man aged 25-45 years in good health and CMV-seronegative.

CDR3 amino acids: CASSIPAEGANQPQHF. The CDR3 region has the DNA TGTGCCAGTAGTATACCGGCCGAGGGGGCAAATCAGCCCCAGCATTTT. The rearrangement joins TRBV19 to TRBJ1-5, with 7 positions matching TRBD1. Losses at the gene ends were 2 bases for V and 4 bases for J; bases not matched to a gene: 8. This CDR3 spans 16 amino acids. Germline V CDR1 and CDR2: LNHDA, SQIVND (reference sequence).

CDR3 DNA sequence: TGTGCCAGCAGTAAACAGGACAGGAACACTGAAGCTTTCTTT. This translates into CASSKQDRNTEAFF. This sequence joins TRBV27 and TRBJ1-1, with D maybe TRBD1 (6 bases). The CDR3 contains 14 residues. Germline loops: CDR1 MNHEY, CDR2 SMNVEV (reference sequence). Trimming pared 5 bases from V and 1 base from J, leaving 11 bases between.

The CDR3 nucleotides are TGTGCCAGCAGCTTATCAGGGGACGAGCAGTACGTC. It specifies CASSLSGDEQYV. The V gene is TRBV11-3, the J gene TRBJ2-7; D perhaps matches TRBD1 (6 bases). This CDR3 spans 12 amino acids. Germline lookup yields CDR1 SGHNT and CDR2 YENEEA. The V and J ends lost 2 bases and 5 bases respectively, with 7 bases between them.

CDR3 loop: CASSPQGGELFF. In DNA, the CDR3 is TGTGCCAGCAGCCCCCAGGGCGGGGAGCTGTTTTTT. The chain recombines TRBV4-2 with TRBJ2-2, with a possible D match to TRBD1 (5 bases). This CDR3 region has 12 residues. CDR1 and CDR2 (germline): LGHNA, YNFKEQ. With 4 bases removed from V and 7 bases from J, the gap between germline ends came to 7 bases.

This sequence joins TRBV9 and TRBJ2-1; D perhaps matches TRBD1 (7 bases). The germline V and J ends were trimmed by 4 bases and 5 bases, with 22 bases remaining between them. The CDR3 has 17 amino acids. Per the germline V gene, CDR1 is SGDLS and CDR2 is YYNGEE. DNA for the CDR3: TGTGCCAGCAGCTCACTTCCCTCGGCCAGGGGGGACAATGAGCAGTTCTTC. It specifies CASSSLPSARGDNEQFF. The whole variable domain, filled in from reference TRBV9 and TRBJ2-1, reads DSGVTQTPKHLITATGQRVTLRCSPRSGDLSVYWYQQSLDQGLQFLIQYYNGEERAKGNILERFSAQQFPDLHSELNLSSLELGDSALYFCASSSLPSARGDNEQFFGPGTRLTVL.

The rearrangement links TRBV6-4 to TRBJ2-1; 8 nucleotides match TRBD2. V lost 4 bases, J lost 4 bases, and 3 bases stayed unmatched. This CDR3 contains 14 residues. Germline V lookup: CDR1 MRHNA, CDR2 SNTAGT. The CDR3 reads CASSAGLGYNEQFF. The DNA for the CDR3 is TGTGCCAGCAGTGCGGGACTAGGGTACAATGAGCAGTTCTTC.

The J gene is TRBJ2-3, the V gene TRBV29-1; D perhaps matches TRBD1 (6 bases). With 4 bases removed from V and 9 bases from J, the gap between germline ends came to 17 bases. CDR3 length: 13 residues. Germline CDR1 and CDR2: SQVTM and ANQGSEA. The CDR3 sequence: CSVGPDSQKTQYF. The CDR3 coding sequence is TGCAGCGTTGGCCCGGACAGCCAGAAAACGCAGTATTTT.

J is TRBJ1-2 and V is TRBV11-1; weak D call: TRBD1 (5 bases). The CDR3 runs to 15 residues. Germline CDR1 SGHAT, CDR2 FQDESV (reference sequence). V was cut by 5 bases and J by 5 bases, with 18 bases left in between. The CDR3: CASSPGVGHYYGYTF. In DNA form, the CDR3 reads TGTGCCAGCAGCCCAGGCGTGGGGCACTATTATGGCTACACCTTC.

This chain joins TRBV11-2 and TRBJ2-5, with 12 bases fitting TRBD1. Losses at the gene ends were 2 bases for V and 10 bases for J; bases not matched to a gene: 5. CDR3 length: 14 amino acids. Germline V lookup: CDR1 SGHAT, CDR2 FQNNGV. The CDR3 DNA reads TGTGCCAGCAGCTTATGGGGGACAGGGGGCATCCAGTACTTC. It is translated as CASSLWGTGGIQYF.

This chain uses TRBV7-3 with TRBJ1-2; 7 nucleotides line up with TRBD1. This CDR3 is built from 13 residues. Unmatched junction bases numbered 5, after V lost 5 bases and J lost 5 bases. The germline CDR1 and CDR2 sequences are SGHTA and FQGTGA. The CDR3 nucleotides are TGTGCCAGCAGCCCCGACAGGGATTATGGCTACACCTTC. Translation gives CASSPDRDYGYTF.

The chain employs TRBV2 and TRBJ2-5; 7 positions agree with TRBD1. After removal of 5 bases from V and 5 bases from J, the junction contained 8 bases not matched to a gene. In germline, CDR1 is SNHLY, CDR2 FYNNEI. This CDR3 has 14 amino acids. The CDR3 DNA sequence: TGTGCCAGCAGTCCGGACAGGAACCGGGAGACCCAGTACTTC. It codes for CASSPDRNRETQYF. Drawing the rest from reference TRBV2 and TRBJ2-5, the complete variable domain is EPEVTQTPSHQVTQMGQEVILRCVPISNHLYFYWYRQILGQKVEFLVSFYNNEISEKSEIFDDQFSVERPDGSNFTLKIRSTKLEDSAMYFCASSPDRNRETQYFGPGTRLLVL.

The V and J genes are TRBV9 and TRBJ1-4; TRBD1 might be the D (6 bases). Looked up from germline, CDR1 is SGDLS and CDR2 is YYNGEE. Trimming pared 0 bases from V and 7 bases from J, leaving 16 bases between. This CDR3 is built from 16 residues. As DNA, the CDR3 is TGTGCCAGCAGCGTAGGTGGGGGCAGGGGCAGTGAAAAACTGTTTTTT. Its protein is CASSVGGGRGSEKLFF.